These 2 T cell receptor beta chains were all obtained from the same sample, sequenced in a study of CD8+CD57+ T cells in acquired aplastic anemia. Patients selected for sequencing had displayed CD8+CD57+ cell expansion by flow cytometry. Genomic DNA templated the TCR beta VDJ and CDR3 profiling. Using its own MiXCR run on the reads, TCRdb lists one record per CDR3 protein. Of some 170,000 distinct CDR3 sequences listed, 45% to 55% are singletons. The sequenced sample was sorted CD4+, CD8+, or CD8+CD57+ T cells (not recorded which) from PBMCs. The receptors shown here come from a human donor with aplastic anemia.

The chain employs TRBV20-1 and TRBJ2-5; TRBD1 is a possible D gene (5 bases). This CDR3 comprises 13 residues. Trimming removed 0 bases from V and 3 bases from J, with 8 bases in between. Germline V gene sequence: CDR1 DFQATT, CDR2 SNEGSKA (reference sequence). The CDR3 is CSARDPQEETQYF. Here the CDR3 DNA reads TGCAGTGCTAGAGATCCACAGGAAGAGACCCAGTACTTC.

The J gene is TRBJ2-3, the V gene TRBV24-1; the match to TRBD1 covers 7 bases. The CDR3 extends over 15 amino acids. V shed 5 bases and J 6 bases; nucleotides not matched to a gene: 10. The germline V gene encodes CDR1 KGHDR and CDR2 SFDVKD. This CDR3 reads CATSGGTEESDTQYF. CDR3 DNA sequence: TGTGCCACCAGTGGGGGGACAGAGGAATCTGATACGCAGTATTTT.